Each of the 26 T cell receptor beta chains below was sequenced from the same sample in a study of T cells in Graves' hyperthyroidism and ophthalmopathy (dated by TCRdb to about 2019). Library generation was performed with multiplex PCR. For sequencing, an Illumina HiSeq 2000 was employed. Amplification of TCR beta CDR3 regions was carried out from RNA transcripts. For the first round of RT-PCR on the TCR CDR3, the HTBI primer set was used together with the Qiagen OneStep RT-PCR kit. Starting from the raw public reads, TCRdb applied fastp trimming at Q25, assembled clones with MiXCR and retained in-frame beta chains. A single entry per CDR3 protein holds the most common genes and DNA from its merged rows. This sample comprises about 680,000 distinct CDR3 sequences, over 35% of them detected only once. Approximately 31% of the sample is taken by the ten largest. Specimen: blood. The receptor source for this set is a woman aged 40 to 50 with Graves' hyperthyroidism.

At least ten counts were recorded for this clonotype. The rearrangement links TRBV19 to TRBJ1-5, with 7 bases lining up with TRBD1. Trimming took 5 bases from V and 0 from J; bases not matched to a gene: 10. The CDR3 sequence is 17 residues long. Germline V gene sequence: CDR1 LNHDA, CDR2 SQIVND (reference sequence). The CDR3 region has the DNA TGTGCCAGTAGTGGGGGGAAGACAGGGCATAGCAATCAGCCCCAGCATTTT. It encodes CASSGGKTGHSNQPQHF.

This chain links TRBV29-1 with TRBJ2-7; 11 nucleotides match TRBD2. V lost 6 bases, J lost 3 bases, and 4 bases stayed unmatched. The length of the CDR3 is 13 residues. Germline V gives CDR1 SQVTM, CDR2 ANQGSEA. The CDR3 loop is CSVRGTSGYEQYF. DNA of the CDR3: TGCAGCGTGCGGGGGACTAGCGGCTACGAGCAGTACTTC.

This clonotype was counted between two and nine times. V and J are TRBV24-1 and TRBJ1-5, with TRBD1 as a possible D gene (5 bases). Germline lookup yields CDR1 KGHDR and CDR2 SFDVKD. The CDR3 spans 15 residues. V was clipped by 6 bases and J by 3 bases, with 14 bases between them. The CDR3 sequence: CATSPWGGFNQPQHF. DNA for the CDR3: TGTGCCACCAGTCCCTGGGGCGGGTTCAATCAGCCCCAGCATTTT.

The chain uses TRBV4-3 and TRBJ1-6, with 7 bases matching TRBD1. After removal of 0 bases from V and 10 bases from J, the junction contained 12 bases not matched to a gene. CDR1 is LGHNA, CDR2 YSLEER, per germline. The length of the CDR3 is 17 residues. The CDR3 DNA reads as TGCGCCAGCAGCCAAGATCGGATCGACAGGGCATCCTCACCCCTCCACTTT. Protein product: CASSQDRIDRASSPLHF.

J is TRBJ1-4 and V is TRBV18; the D is unclear. There are 16 residues in the CDR3. The germline V and J ends were trimmed by 5 bases and 0 bases, with 13 bases remaining between them. Germline V gene lookup returns CDR1 KGHSH and CDR2 LQKENI. CDR3 residues: CASSSTGVATNEKLFF. The DNA for the CDR3 is TGTGCCAGCTCATCCACCGGGGTAGCAACTAATGAAAAACTGTTTTTT.

The table lists this clonotype with many counts. The rearrangement uses TRBV2 and TRBJ1-1, with D uncertain. V shed 8 bases and J shed 4 bases, with 14 bases lying between them. The CDR3 consists of 13 residues. Germline-derived CDR1 and CDR2 are SNHLY and FYNNEI. CDR3 region: CASGMEATTEAFF. The CDR3 coding sequence is TGTGCCAGCGGAATGGAGGCAACCACTGAAGCTTTCTTT.

As concerns this clonotype: A much bigger clone sits one base away, suggesting this may be a read error. The rearrangement uses TRBV5-4 and TRBJ2-7, with no clear D. Trimming shortened V by 2 bases and J by 3 bases, and 9 bases separated the two germline ends. The germline V gene encodes CDR1 SGHNT and CDR2 YYREEE (reference sequence). The length of the CDR3 is 13 residues. The CDR3 is CASSFDGYYEQYF. In DNA form, the CDR3 reads TGTGCCAGCAGCTTCGACGGATACTACGAGCAGTACTTC.

This clonotype has just a few counts. The V gene is TRBV14, the J gene TRBJ1-1, with 7 bases matching TRBD1. With 1 base clipped from V and 5 bases from J, the junction kept 7 bases outside the gene matches. CDR3 size: 15 residues. Looked up from germline, CDR1 is SGHDN and CDR2 is FVKESK. The CDR3 DNA sequence: TGTGCCAGCAGCCAAGCGCACAGGGGCGGAACTGAAGCTTTCTTT. It is translated as CASSQAHRGGTEAFF.

This clonotype appeared many times. This chain joins TRBV2 and TRBJ2-7; D remains unclear. V shed 3 bases and J shed 6 bases, with 3 bases lying between them. The CDR3 sequence is 10 residues long. Germline CDR1 SNHLY, CDR2 FYNNEI. This CDR3 reads CASSDTEQYF. In DNA form, the CDR3 reads TGTGCCAGCAGTGATACCGAGCAGTACTTC.

Comment on this clonotype: Just one base apart from a much larger clone, this may be a read error. V and J are TRBV19 and TRBJ1-2, with D perhaps TRBD1 (5 bases). Germline CDR1 reads LNHDA; CDR2 reads SQIVND (reference sequence). The CDR3 runs 14 residues. CDR3 sequence reads: CASTVGRANYGCTF. In DNA form, the CDR3 reads TGTGCCAGTACGGTGGGACGAGCTAACTATGGCTGCACCTTC. The entire variable domain, with the rest obtained from reference TRBV19 and TRBJ1-2, is as follows: DGGITQSPKYLFRKEGQNVTLSCEQNLNHDAMYWYRQDPGQGLRLIYYSQIVNDFQKGDIAEGYSVSREKKESFPLTVTSAQKNPTAFYLCASTVGRANYGCTFGSGTRLTVV.

Comment on this clonotype: The junction does not match germline at one end; this may be a read error. As DNA, the CDR3 is TGTGCCTTCAGTCCGGGACAGGGGGGCAATGAGCTGTTTTTT. Translating it yields CAFSPGQGGNELFF. The chain couples TRBV10-3 to TRBJ2-2; 11 nucleotides agree with TRBD1. Germline V gene lookup returns CDR1 ENHRY and CDR2 SYGVKD. The CDR3 runs to 14 residues.

The rearrangement uses TRBV7-2 and TRBJ1-2; 8 positions match TRBD1. CDR1 is SGHTA, CDR2 FQGNSA, per germline. CDR3 length equals 15 residues. Trimming took 2 bases from V and 3 from J; bases not matched to a gene: 5. The CDR3 region has the DNA TGTGCCAGCAGCTTACTACAGGGGGGTCACTATGGCTACACCTTC. It codes for CASSLLQGGHYGYTF. The whole variable domain, remainder taken from reference TRBV7-2 and TRBJ1-2, is GAGVSQSPSNKVTEKGKDVELRCDPISGHTALYWYRQSLGQGLEFLIYFQGNSAPDKSGLPSDRFSAERTGGSVSTLTIQRTQQEDSAVYLCASSLLQGGHYGYTFGSGTRLTVV.

This clonotype was seen at least ten times. This sequence joins TRBV20-1 and TRBJ1-5, with 11 positions matching TRBD1. V shed 2 bases, J shed 6 bases, and the junction held 6 bases outside the gene matches. Germline CDR1 reads DFQATT; CDR2 reads SNEGSKA (reference sequence). This CDR3 comprises 15 residues. CDR3 protein: CSARKDRGRGQPQHF. The CDR3 nucleotides are TGCAGTGCTAGAAAGGACAGGGGGCGAGGTCAGCCCCAGCATTTT.

The J gene is TRBJ1-2, the V gene TRBV4-3, with a weak D call TRBD1 (6 bases). Trimming left V 1 base short and J 8 bases short, with 17 bases between. Germline V gene data show CDR1 as LGHNA and CDR2 as YSLEER. The CDR3 totals 15 residues. CDR3: CASSQGIGGRGGYTF. CDR3 bases: TGCGCCAGCAGCCAAGGAATTGGCGGCAGGGGCGGCTACACCTTC.

This clonotype was counted a few times. The rearrangement links TRBV6-5 to TRBJ1-2; 9 positions agree with TRBD1. Germline assignment: CDR1 MNHEY and CDR2 SVGAGI. CDR3 length equals 15 residues. V trimming: 2 bases; J trimming: 4 bases; junction bases outside the gene matches: 5. CDR3 nucleotide sequence: TGTGCCAGCAGTTACGAGGGACAGGGATTCTATGGCTACACCTTC. Its protein product is CASSYEGQGFYGYTF.

This clonotype showed up many times. This CDR3 reads CASSTQGKDEQYF. The CDR3 nucleotides are TGTGCCAGCAGCACACAGGGGAAAGACGAGCAGTACTTC. This chain links TRBV7-9 with TRBJ2-7; 7 bases align to TRBD1. The CDR3 runs 13 residues. The J segment lost 5 bases and the V segment lost 5 bases, leaving 6 bases of the junction unmatched. Germline-derived CDR1 and CDR2 are SEHNR and FQNEAQ (reference sequence).

At least ten counts were recorded for this clonotype. The rearrangement joins TRBV20-1 to TRBJ2-7; D might be TRBD2 (7 bases). This CDR3 is 12 amino acids long. The V gene's germline CDR1 is DFQATT and CDR2 SNEGSKA (reference sequence). Trimming shortened V by 3 bases and J by 9 bases, and 15 bases separated the two germline ends. The CDR3 spells CSARGRGGGQYF. For the CDR3, the DNA is TGCAGTGCTAGGGGCAGGGGAGGGGGGCAGTACTTC.

This clonotype was counted ten times or more. J is TRBJ1-1 and V is TRBV25-1; D possibly corresponds to TRBD1 (5 bases). CDR1 and CDR2 (germline): MGHDK, SYGVNS. This CDR3 spans 14 amino acids. V was pared by 4 bases and J by 1 base, with 10 bases between. CDR3: CASSAWGENTEAFF. The CDR3, as DNA: TGTGCCAGCAGTGCATGGGGGGAGAACACTGAAGCTTTCTTT.

The genes are TRBV7-2 and TRBJ2-7; 8 nucleotides align to TRBD2. The closer fit of TRBJ2-1 to the DNA end suggests the J call may be wrong. Germline V gene lookup returns CDR1 SGHTA and CDR2 FQGNSA. The CDR3 totals 13 residues. CDR3 loop: CASSDLRGGEQFF. The CDR3 coding sequence is TGTGCCAGCAGCGACCTTCGGGGGGGTGAGCAGTTCTTC.

The sample holds many counts of this clonotype. The V call is TRBV29-1, the J call TRBJ2-7; tentative D call: TRBD1 (5 bases). CDR3 size: 12 residues. Germline V gene sequence: CDR1 SQVTM, CDR2 ANQGSEA. The V end lost 4 bases, the J end lost 3 bases, and 10 bases lay between the germline ends. CDR3 nucleotides: TGCAGCGTTGCCAACAGGATCTACGAGCAGTACTTC. Translation: CSVANRIYEQYF.

This clonotype was seen only a few times. The CDR3: CASSQDLSRGDTEAFF. CDR3 coding DNA: TGCGCCAGCAGCCAAGATCTTAGCAGGGGAGACACTGAAGCTTTCTTT. The genes are TRBV4-3 and TRBJ1-1, with D possibly matching TRBD1 (6 bases). V gave up 0 bases and J gave up 3 bases, with 14 bases separating them. The CDR3 covers 16 residues. From germline, CDR1 is LGHNA and CDR2 YSLEER.

This clonotype was detected only a few times. The chain employs TRBV12-3 or TRBV12-4 and TRBJ2-7, with D perhaps TRBD1 or TRBD2 (5 bases each). Trimming removed 7 bases from V and 0 bases from J, with 13 bases in between. The CDR3 extends over 14 amino acids. The CDR3 sequence is CASTPGDHSYEQYF. CDR3 bases: TGTGCCAGCACCCCCGGGGACCACTCCTACGAGCAGTACTTC.

This clonotype was picked up one time. The chain is built from TRBV24-1 and TRBJ2-7; D is possibly TRBD1 or TRBD2 (5 bases each). Trimming pared 2 bases from V and 2 bases from J, leaving 12 bases between. This CDR3 spans 15 amino acids. Germline CDR1 is KGHDR and CDR2 is SFDVKD. The CDR3 spells CATSDSQWGTYEQYF. CDR3 coding DNA: TGTGCCACCAGTGATTCCCAATGGGGGACCTACGAGCAGTACTTC.

This clonotype appeared many times. The chain employs TRBV7-2 and TRBJ2-7; 11 positions agree with TRBD2. Germline CDR1 reads SGHTA; CDR2 reads FQGNSA. V gave up 3 bases and J gave up 2 bases; unmatched junction bases: 3. The CDR3 runs 15 residues. This CDR3 is CASSLTSGNPYEQYF. CDR3 DNA: TGTGCCAGCAGCTTGACTAGCGGGAACCCCTACGAGCAGTACTTC.

This clonotype was observed once. V usage is TRBV25-1 and J usage is TRBJ2-2; weak D call: TRBD2 (6 bases). There are 17 residues in the CDR3. V was clipped by 5 bases and J by 7 bases, with 23 bases between them. Germline lookup yields CDR1 MGHDK and CDR2 SYGVNS. As DNA, the CDR3 is TGTGCCAGCAGTTACGACCCCCAGGAGGGGAGAGACGGGGAGCTGTTTTTT. Translated, it gives CASSYDPQEGRDGELFF.

In this sample, this clonotype turned up many times. The chain carries TRBV4-3 and TRBJ1-2; D is perhaps TRBD1 (5 bases). This CDR3 is 15 amino acids long. CDR1 is LGHNA, CDR2 YSLEER, per germline. V lost 0 bases to trimming and J lost 6 bases, with 14 bases between them. CDR3 nucleotide sequence: TGCGCCAGCAGCCAAGATTCAGGGCTGAGCCATGGCTACACCTTC. The encoded protein is CASSQDSGLSHGYTF.